These 23 T cell receptor beta chains share one sample of origin, sequenced in a study of Graves' ophthalmopathy and Graves' hyperthyroidism. The study amplified TCR beta CDR3 regions using RNA transcripts. Amplification began with first-round RT-PCR using HTBI primers, then second-round multiplex PCR was performed. TCRdb re-derived calls from the multiplex PCR reads in MiXCR, one entry per CDR3 protein. Of just over 400,000 distinct CDR3 sequences listed, 21% were seen once; the top ten hold under 3.5%. What was sequenced was peripheral blood. The source of these receptors is a woman aged 18-35 years with stable Graves' hyperthyroidism.

A few counts support this clonotype. The gene calls are TRBV11-2 and TRBJ2-7; TRBD2 agrees at 10 bases. Per germline, CDR1 SGHAT and CDR2 FQNNGV. The CDR3 consists of 15 residues. With 1 base clipped from V and 7 bases from J, the junction kept 7 bases outside the gene matches. CDR3 bases: TGTGCCAGCAGCTTAGGTCTAGCGGGAGTAGAAGAGCAGTACTTC. Protein sequence: CASSLGLAGVEEQYF.

This clonotype was recorded at least ten times. The chain links TRBV7-2 to TRBJ2-7; no clear D. Trimming cost V 2 bases and J 2 bases, with 10 bases left between them. This CDR3 contains 14 residues. Germline CDR1 and CDR2: SGHTA and FQGNSA. The CDR3 DNA sequence: TGTGCCAGCAGCTTATTTGGTAGGGCCTACGAGCAGTACTTC. Its translation: CASSLFGRAYEQYF.

V and J are TRBV30 and TRBJ2-7; D remains ambiguous. This CDR3 has 12 residues. The V end lost 0 bases, the J end lost 5 bases, and 8 bases lay between the germline ends. The germline V gene encodes CDR1 GTSNPN and CDR2 SVGIG (reference sequence). As DNA, the CDR3 is TGTGCCTGGAGTGTACGTGGACACGAGCAGTACTTC. This translates into CAWSVRGHEQYF.

Only a few counts were recorded for this clonotype. It may be a read error: a sequence one base away is much more abundant. The chain recombines TRBV30 with TRBJ1-1; tentatively, D is TRBD1 (5 bases). Germline CDR1 and CDR2: GTSNPN and SVGIG (reference sequence). This CDR3 spans 14 amino acids. CDR3 sequence: CAWRSRVGRTEACF. The CDR3 DNA reads as TGTGCCTGGAGGTCCAGGGTCGGGAGGACTGAAGCTTGCTTT.

This clonotype was seen repeatedly, ten times or more. The chain is built from TRBV3-1 and TRBJ2-5; the D is unclear. CDR3 size: 15 residues. Per the germline V gene, CDR1 is LGHDT and CDR2 is YNNKEL (reference sequence). Trimming removed 3 bases from V and 2 bases from J, with 13 bases in between. This chain's CDR3 is CASSHVALIQETQYF. CDR3 bases: TGTGCCAGCAGCCATGTTGCCCTCATACAAGAGACCCAGTACTTC.

This clonotype appeared many times. V and J are TRBV7-9 and TRBJ1-3; weak D call: TRBD1 (6 bases). V was shortened by 2 bases and J by 2 bases, with 10 bases between the two germline ends. The germline V gene has CDR1 SEHNR and CDR2 FQNEAQ (reference sequence). The CDR3 runs to 15 residues. CDR3 region: CASSLSSGAGNTIYF. CDR3 coding DNA: TGTGCCAGCAGCTTATCATCAGGGGCTGGAAACACCATATATTTT.

This clonotype was recorded at least ten times. This chain links TRBV7-9 with TRBJ1-3; D is uncertain. The CDR3 length is 17 residues. The germline V and J ends were trimmed by 1 base and 0 bases, with 13 bases remaining between them. Germline V gene sequence: CDR1 SEHNR, CDR2 FQNEAQ (reference sequence). CDR3 sequence reads: CASSLVFRQISGNTIYF. CDR3 bases: TGTGCCAGCAGCTTAGTTTTTCGGCAAATCTCTGGAAACACCATATATTTT. The whole variable domain, remainder taken from reference TRBV7-9 and TRBJ1-3, is DTGVSQNPRHKITKRGQNVTFRCDPISEHNRLYWYRQTLGQGPEFLTYFQNEAQLEKSRLLSDRFSAERPKGSFSTLEIQRTEQGDSAMYLCASSLVFRQISGNTIYFGEGSWLTVV.

This clonotype has a count of ten or more. The chain couples TRBV7-6 to TRBJ1-5; 9 nucleotides match TRBD1. Germline lookup yields CDR1 SGHVS and CDR2 FNYEAQ. This CDR3 spans 15 amino acids. Trimming removed 1 base from V and 7 bases from J; junction bases left unmatched: 5. The CDR3 sequence is CASSLGGGTGQPQHF. The CDR3 nucleotides are TGTGCCAGCAGCTTAGGCGGGGGGACAGGGCAGCCCCAGCATTTT. The full variable domain, its missing parts supplied by reference TRBV7-6 and TRBJ1-5, is GAGVSQSPRYKVTKRGQDVALRCDPISGHVSLYWYRQALGQGPEFLTYFNYEAQQDKSGLPNDRFSAERPEGSISTLTIQRTEQRDSAMYRCASSLGGGTGQPQHFGDGTRLSIL.

The chain employs TRBV6-2 or TRBV6-3 and TRBJ1-5; D uncertain. CDR3 size: 15 residues. Per germline, CDR1 MNHEY and CDR2 SVGEGT. V lost 0 bases to trimming and J lost 7 bases, with 13 bases between them. The CDR3 nucleotides read TGTGCCAGCAGTTACTCGATGACTCGCAGGCAGCCCCAGCATTTT. It codes for CASSYSMTRRQPQHF.

The V gene is TRBV5-4, the J gene TRBJ1-5; D is unresolved. CDR3 length: 16 residues. Germline loops: CDR1 SGHNT, CDR2 YYREEE (reference sequence). V was cut by 3 bases and J by 0 bases, with 13 bases left in between. In nucleotides, the CDR3 is TGTGCCAGCAGCTCAAGGTACATGGATAGCAATCAGCCCCAGCATTTT. Protein: CASSSRYMDSNQPQHF.

This clonotype was observed many times. The genes are TRBV20-1 and TRBJ2-2, with D possibly TRBD2 on 5 matching bases. The CDR3 extends over 12 amino acids. V shed 1 base and J shed 6 bases, with 6 bases lying between them. The V gene's germline CDR1 is DFQATT and CDR2 SNEGSKA (reference sequence). CDR3 coding DNA: TGCAGTGCTAGAGCTAGCCCCGGGGAGCTGTTTTTT. This gives the protein CSARASPGELFF.

The chain couples TRBV20-1 to TRBJ1-5; no firm D call. The length of the CDR3 is 12 residues. CDR1 and CDR2 from the germline V gene are DFQATT and SNEGSKA (reference sequence). The V end was cut by 5 bases, the J end by 0 bases, with 5 bases between. CDR3 amino acids: CSALNSNQPQHF. The CDR3 coding sequence is TGCAGTGCTCTTAATAGCAATCAGCCCCAGCATTTT.

This clonotype has at least ten counts. The V call is TRBV15, the J call TRBJ2-4; D gene ambiguous. The CDR3 is made up of 15 amino acids. Germline loops: CDR1 LNHNV, CDR2 YYDKDF (reference sequence). V was shortened by 0 bases and J by 8 bases, with 14 bases between the two germline ends. CDR3 coding DNA: TGTGCCACCAGCAGAGAGGAAAACGGAAGGGACATTCAGTACTTC. It translates to CATSREENGRDIQYF.

This clonotype was seen many times. V gene TRBV27 combines with J gene TRBJ1-6; D remains unclear. Trimming took off 0 bases at V and 6 bases at J, with 12 bases between the two ends. The CDR3 extends over 16 amino acids. The germline V gene has CDR1 MNHEY and CDR2 SMNVEV (reference sequence). The CDR3 region is CASSLSPGYRNSPLHF. CDR3 DNA sequence: TGTGCCAGCAGTTTATCCCCGGGGTACCGTAATTCACCCCTCCACTTT.

This clonotype was counted ten times or more. The chain recombines TRBV10-3 with TRBJ1-2, with D uncertain. Germline V CDR1 and CDR2: ENHRY, SYGVKD. This CDR3 region has 13 residues. Trimming stripped 4 bases from V and 1 base from J, with 7 bases between. The DNA for the CDR3 is TGTGCCATCAGTGCCCGTATTAACTATGGCTACACCTTC. Encoded protein: CAISARINYGYTF.

In its sample, this clonotype was seen many times. This chain uses TRBV20-1 with TRBJ1-6; TRBD1 matches at 8 bases. The length of the CDR3 is 14 residues. The V gene end was trimmed by 4 bases and the J gene end by 5 bases; junction bases not matched to a gene: 4. In germline, CDR1 is DFQATT, CDR2 SNEGSKA (reference sequence). The CDR3 spells CSAIRDRHNSPLHF. CDR3 DNA sequence: TGCAGTGCTATCCGGGACAGGCATAATTCACCCCTCCACTTT.

The rearrangement uses TRBV27 and TRBJ2-7; D perhaps matches TRBD2 (6 bases). The CDR3 consists of 13 residues. Germline loops: CDR1 MNHEY, CDR2 SMNVEV (reference sequence). The V and J ends lost 2 bases and 4 bases respectively, with 9 bases between them. In nucleotides, the CDR3 is TGTGCCAGCAGTTTAGCGGGGTGGTACGAGCAGTACTTC. Amino acids: CASSLAGWYEQYF.

V and J are TRBV2 and TRBJ1-1, with D perhaps matching TRBD1 (6 bases). Germline CDR1 is SNHLY and CDR2 is FYNNEI. Trimming left V 4 bases short and J 5 bases short, with 11 bases between. The CDR3 is 13 amino acids. Written as DNA, the CDR3 is TGTGCCAGCAGTGTTTACAGGGAAACTGAAGCTTTCTTT. Amino acid sequence: CASSVYRETEAFF. The full variable domain, rest sourced from reference TRBV2 and TRBJ1-1, is EPEVTQTPSHQVTQMGQEVILRCVPISNHLYFYWYRQILGQKVEFLVSFYNNEISEKSEIFDDQFSVERPDGSNFTLKIRSTKLEDSAMYFCASSVYRETEAFFGQGTRLTVV.

This clonotype was counted at least ten times. The V call is TRBV2, the J call TRBJ2-3; perhaps TRBD2 as D (6 bases). The V gene lost 8 bases and the J gene lost 2 bases, with 20 bases spanning the gap. CDR3 length: 16 amino acids. CDR1 and CDR2 (germline): SNHLY, FYNNEI. CDR3 sequence: CASSGHRDFTTDTQYF. The CDR3 nucleotides are TGTGCCAGCTCAGGACACCGGGACTTCACCACAGATACGCAGTATTTT.

This clonotype was counted many times. The chain employs TRBV12-3 or TRBV12-4 and TRBJ1-1, with 7 bases matching TRBD1. This CDR3 has 14 residues. The V gene end was trimmed by 3 bases and the J gene end by 4 bases; junction bases not matched to a gene: 5. The CDR3 loop is CASSLGQSGTEAFF. In DNA form, the CDR3 reads TGTGCCAGCAGTTTGGGACAGTCGGGCACTGAAGCTTTCTTT.

In this sample, this clonotype turned up a few times. The chain links TRBV30 to TRBJ1-5; D is unclear. The V gene lost 2 bases and the J gene lost 3 bases, with 8 bases spanning the gap. Germline CDR1 GTSNPN, CDR2 SVGIG (reference sequence). The CDR3 runs to 13 residues. CDR3 region: CAWSNQVNQPQHF. As DNA, the CDR3 is TGTGCCTGGAGTAACCAGGTCAATCAGCCCCAGCATTTT.

This chain connects TRBV11-2 to TRBJ1-2; D is uncertain. V was clipped by 0 bases and J by 3 bases, with 14 bases between them. The CDR3 runs 16 residues. Germline-derived CDR1 and CDR2 are SGHAT and FQNNGV. CDR3 sequence reads: CASSLELAGLDYGYTF. CDR3 in DNA: TGTGCCAGCAGCTTAGAGCTCGCCGGACTTGACTATGGCTACACCTTC.

This clonotype showed up many times. The rearrangement joins TRBV6-2 or TRBV6-3 to TRBJ2-6; D is tentatively TRBD1 or TRBD2 (5 bases each). This CDR3 is 16 amino acids long. V was cut by 0 bases and J by 2 bases, with 8 bases left in between. The germline CDR1 and CDR2 sequences are MNHEY and SVGEGT. The CDR3 spells CASSYSRETGANVLTF. CDR3 sequence (DNA): TGTGCCAGCAGTTACTCCAGGGAGACTGGGGCCAACGTCCTGACTTTC.